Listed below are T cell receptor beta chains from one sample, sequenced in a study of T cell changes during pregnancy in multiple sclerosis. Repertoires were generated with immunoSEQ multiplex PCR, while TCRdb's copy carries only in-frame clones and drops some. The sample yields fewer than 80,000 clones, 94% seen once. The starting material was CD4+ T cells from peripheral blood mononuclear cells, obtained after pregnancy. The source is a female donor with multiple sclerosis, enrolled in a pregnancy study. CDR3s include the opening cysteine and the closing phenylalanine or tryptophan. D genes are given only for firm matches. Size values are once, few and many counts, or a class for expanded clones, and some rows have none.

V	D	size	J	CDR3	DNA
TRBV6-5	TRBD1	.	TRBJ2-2	CASSYLGTANPGELFF	TGTGCCAGCAGTTATCTAGGGACAGCTAACCCCGGGGAGCTGTTTTTT
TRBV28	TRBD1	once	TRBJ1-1	CASSFPATGGARTEAFF	TGTGCCAGCAGTTTCCCGGCCACAGGGGGCGCGAGAACTGAAGCTTTCTTT
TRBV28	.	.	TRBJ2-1	CASRGALGYNEQFF	TGTGCCAGCAGAGGGGCCCTGGGGTACAATGAGCAGTTCTTC
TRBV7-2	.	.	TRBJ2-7	CASSKGRTRVPSYEQYF	TGTGCCAGCAGCAAGGGCCGGACGCGGGTCCCCTCCTACGAGCAGTACTTC
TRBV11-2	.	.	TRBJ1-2	CASSPLRGRAGYGYTF	TGTGCCAGCAGCCCCTTAAGGGGCCGGGCTGGTTATGGCTACACCTTC
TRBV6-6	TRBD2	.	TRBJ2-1	CASRTSGAGDEQFF	TGTGCCAGCCGAACTAGCGGTGCGGGGGATGAGCAGTTCTTC
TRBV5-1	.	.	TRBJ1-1	CASSGEGVGNTEAFF	TGCGCCAGCAGCGGTGAGGGGGTAGGGAACACTGAAGCTTTCTTT
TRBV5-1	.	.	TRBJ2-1	CASSLADDNEQFF	TGCGCCAGCAGCTTGGCAGATGACAATGAGCAGTTCTTC
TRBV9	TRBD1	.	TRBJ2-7	CASSRTGTGVLEQYF	TGTGCCAGCAGTCGGACCGGGACAGGCGTCTTGGAGCAGTACTTC
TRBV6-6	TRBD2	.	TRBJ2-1	CASSPGLGSHNEQFF	TGTGCCAGCAGTCCGGGACTAGGGTCCCACAATGAGCAGTTCTTC
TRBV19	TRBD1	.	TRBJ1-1	CASSESRGQSGAFF	TGTGCCAGTAGTGAGTCTAGGGGACAGAGTGGCGCTTTCTTT
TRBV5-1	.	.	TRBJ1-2	CASLYLSAGRYYGYTF	TGCGCCAGCCTCTATTTATCAGCCGGCAGGTACTATGGCTACACCTTC
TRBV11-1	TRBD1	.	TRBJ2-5	CASSQGAQETQYF	TGTGCCAGCAGCCAGGGGGCACAAGAGACCCAGTACTTC
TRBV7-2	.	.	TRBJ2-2	CASVGGRNTGELFF	TGTGCCAGCGTGGGGGGACGGAACACCGGGGAGCTGTTTTTT
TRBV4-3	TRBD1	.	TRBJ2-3	CASSQRGQGGTDTQYF	TGCGCCAGCAGCCAACGAGGACAGGGCGGAACAGATACGCAGTATTTT
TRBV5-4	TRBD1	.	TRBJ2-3	CASRQGGTTSTDTQYF	TGTGCCAGCAGACAGGGGGGCACAACTAGCACAGATACGCAGTATTTT
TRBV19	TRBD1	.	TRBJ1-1	CASSIEGQGSEAFF	TGTGCCAGTAGTATAGAGGGACAGGGCTCTGAAGCTTTCTTT
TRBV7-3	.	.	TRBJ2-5	CASSLSLREAQYF	TGTGCCAGCAGCTTGAGCCTACGAGAGGCCCAGTACTTC
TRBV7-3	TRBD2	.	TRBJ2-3	CASSLASGAGTDTQYF	TGTGCCAGCAGCTTAGCAAGCGGGGCGGGCACAGATACGCAGTATTTT
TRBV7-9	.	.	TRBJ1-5	CASSLTWSRGQPQHF	TGTGCCAGCAGTCTGACTTGGTCTAGGGGACAGCCCCAGCATTTT
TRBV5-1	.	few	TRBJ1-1	CASKREKNTEAFF	TGCGCCAGCAAGAGAGAAAAGAACACTGAAGCTTTCTTT
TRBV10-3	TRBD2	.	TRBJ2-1	CAITRGSGENEQFF	TGTGCCATCACCCGGGGTAGCGGGGAAAATGAGCAGTTCTTC
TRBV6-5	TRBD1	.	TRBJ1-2	CASRSFDRGLGYTF	TGTGCCAGCAGATCCTTCGACAGGGGGTTGGGCTACACCTTC
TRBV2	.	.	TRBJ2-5	CASSEALEETQYF	TGTGCCAGCAGTGAAGCACTAGAAGAGACCCAGTACTTC
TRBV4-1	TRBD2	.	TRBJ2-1	CASSQLGGREVGEQFF	TGCGCCAGCAGCCAACTGGGGGGGCGGGAGGTGGGTGAGCAGTTCTTC
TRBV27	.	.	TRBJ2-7	CASSLSRQHYEQYF	TGTGCCAGCAGTTTATCACGACAGCACTACGAGCAGTACTTC
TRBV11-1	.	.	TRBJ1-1	CASSLDQRAFF	TGTGCCAGCAGCTTAGATCAGCGAGCTTTCTTT
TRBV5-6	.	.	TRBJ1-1	CASREGGRGNTEAFF	TGTGCCAGCAGGGAGGGGGGGCGAGGGAACACTGAAGCTTTCTTT
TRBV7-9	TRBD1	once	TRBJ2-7	CASSLATGGFKEQYF	TGTGCCAGCAGCTTAGCGACAGGGGGTTTCAAGGAGCAGTACTTC
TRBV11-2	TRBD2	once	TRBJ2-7	CASNLLTSGAYEQYF	TGTGCCAGCAACTTATTGACTAGCGGGGCCTACGAGCAGTACTTC
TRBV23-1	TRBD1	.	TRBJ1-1	CASSQNRGNTEAFF	TGCGCCAGCAGTCAAAACAGGGGGAACACTGAAGCTTTCTTT
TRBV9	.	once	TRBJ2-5	CASSEGSVGETQYF	TGTGCCAGCAGCGAGGGTAGCGTAGGGGAGACCCAGTACTTC
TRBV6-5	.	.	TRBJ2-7	CASSYFAGSSYEQYF	TGTGCCAGCAGTTACTTCGCGGGGAGCTCCTACGAGCAGTACTTC
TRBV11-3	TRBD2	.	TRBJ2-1	CASSLGGGVGGNEQFF	TGTGCCAGCAGCTTAGGGGGGGGTGTCGGTGGCAATGAGCAGTTCTTC
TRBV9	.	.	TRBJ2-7	CASSVATGTYEQYF	TGTGCCAGCAGCGTAGCTACAGGGACCTACGAGCAGTACTTC
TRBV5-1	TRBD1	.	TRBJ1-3	CASSPGDRGPGNTIYF	TGCGCCAGCAGCCCGGGGGACAGGGGGCCTGGAAACACCATATATTTT
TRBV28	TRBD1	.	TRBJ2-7	CASSGAGGTNLGF	TGTGCCAGCAGTGGGGCAGGGGGCACAAACCTGGGATTC
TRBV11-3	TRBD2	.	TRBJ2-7	CASSLGPGTSGFYEQYF	TGTGCCAGCAGCTTAGGACCCGGGACTAGCGGATTCTACGAGCAGTACTTC
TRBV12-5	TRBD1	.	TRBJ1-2	CASGLVLGQGTYGYTF	TGTGCTAGTGGTTTGGTACTGGGACAGGGGACCTATGGCTACACCTTC
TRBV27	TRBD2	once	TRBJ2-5	CASSPLAGGPKTQYF	TGTGCCAGCAGTCCGCTAGCGGGAGGGCCGAAGACCCAGTACTTC